A selection of T cell receptor beta chains follows, all from one sample in a study of cytomegalovirus exposure and HLA in healthy donors. Profiled with immunoSEQ multiplex PCR; TCRdb holds only in-frame clones, not every one. The sample yields 150,000 or so clones, around 81% seen once. Sequenced input: PBMCs. The origin of the receptors is a woman aged 18-29 years in good health and CMV-seropositive. Each CDR3 is given without its conserved first and last residue.

TRBV30	TRBJ1-5	AWSVQGYQPQH
TRBV9	TRBJ1-1	ASSVEGGGDTEAF
TRBV4-1	TRBJ2-3	ASSLTSGGQGGDTQY
TRBV6-5	TRBJ1-1	ASSYLDSHEAF
TRBV5-6	TRBJ1-4	ASSYDRGLDEKLF
TRBV10-2	TRBJ1-3	ASRTTTGDERGNTIY
TRBV7-2	TRBJ2-5	ASSRGGYGTQY
TRBV5-4	TRBJ1-2	ASSQSRRGADGYT
TRBV7-9	TRBJ2-1	ASSGTSGGLGYNEQF
TRBV30	TRBJ2-7	AWSVGEDPELTISYEQY
TRBV10-3	TRBJ2-1	AISDEGGDEQF
TRBV11-1	TRBJ2-1	ASSLRGLAGGSSEQF
TRBV11-3	TRBJ2-6	ASSWTGAHVLT
TRBV20-1	TRBJ1-1	SAREGRAF
TRBV28	TRBJ1-1	ASIVQGFTEAF
TRBV2	TRBJ2-5	ASGRDETQY
TRBV5-4	TRBJ1-2	ASGPGLLYGYT
TRBV7-7	TRBJ1-5	ASSLAYRQGVSRNQPQH
TRBV11-2	TRBJ1-1	ASSGMNTEAF
TRBV2	TRBJ1-2	ASSESRQGNGYT
TRBV18	TRBJ2-7	ASSLQGQGAGEQY
TRBV18	TRBJ2-5	ASSSRTGDQETQY
TRBV4-1	TRBJ2-2	ASSQNRVVAGELF
TRBV19	TRBJ1-1	ASSMVTGLTEAF
TRBV9	TRBJ2-5	ASSTPGRETQY
TRBV10-1	TRBJ2-7	ASSDETGTNEQY
TRBV30	TRBJ1-6	AWSPPGQELSPLH
TRBV15	TRBJ1-3	ATSREGQGGNTIY
TRBV5-6	TRBJ1-1	ASSLAGFPRGANTEAF